Each of the 28 T cell receptor beta chains below was sequenced from the same sample in a study of blood T cell repertoires in COVID-19. Data came from immunoSEQ multiplex PCR; TCRdb stores just in-frame clones and leaves some out. Among some 350,000 clones listed, 88% were seen once. Sequencing was done on a sample of PBMCs or T cells enriched from blood (not recorded which). Source of these receptors: a man aged 30 to 45 who had recovered from COVID-19.

The V gene is TRBV29-1, the J gene TRBJ1-5; the D is unclear. The CDR3 loop spans 13 amino acids. Germline V lookup: CDR1 SQVTM, CDR2 ANQGSEA. V dropped 6 bases and J dropped 3 bases, with 12 bases sitting between them. CDR3 residues: CSVVVENNQPQHF. Written as DNA, the CDR3 is TGCAGCGTCGTAGTAGAAAACAATCAGCCCCAGCATTTT.

In this sample, this clone turned up a few times. As DNA, the CDR3 is TGTGCCAGCAGTTTAATACAGGGTGGGAAACTGTTTTTT. It translates to CASSLIQGGKLFF. The chain is built from TRBV28 and TRBJ1-4, with D possibly being TRBD1 (6 bases). The CDR3 sequence is 13 residues long. CDR1 MDHEN and CDR2 SYDVKM come from the germline V gene. V was pared by 2 bases and J by 11 bases, with 12 bases between.

The chain carries TRBV5-1 and TRBJ1-2; D perhaps matches TRBD1 (5 bases). The V and J ends lost 0 bases and 8 bases respectively, with 14 bases between them. This CDR3 has 14 amino acids. CDR1 SGHRS and CDR2 YFSETQ come from the germline V gene. This CDR3 is CASSLVQEAGGYTF. In DNA, the CDR3 is TGCGCCAGCAGCTTGGTACAGGAAGCGGGAGGCTACACCTTC.

This clone was counted only a few times. The gene calls are TRBV2 and TRBJ2-7; D is perhaps TRBD1 (5 bases). From germline, CDR1 is SNHLY and CDR2 FYNNEI. The CDR3 covers 13 residues. V was clipped by 8 bases and J by 3 bases, with 14 bases between them. For the CDR3, the DNA is TGTGCCAGCGGCCAGCCCGACAGCTACGAGCAGTACTTC. Translation gives CASGQPDSYEQYF.

The rearrangement joins TRBV5-1 to TRBJ2-3; D is perhaps TRBD1 (6 bases). The ends were cut back, 4 bases at V and 0 bases at J, with 9 bases in the middle. This CDR3 is 14 amino acids long. Per the germline V gene, CDR1 is SGHRS and CDR2 is YFSETQ. The CDR3 loop is CASSQGQSTDTQYF. The DNA for the CDR3 is TGCGCCAGCAGCCAAGGACAGAGCACAGATACGCAGTATTTT.

This chain joins TRBV7-7 and TRBJ2-2, with D perhaps TRBD1 (6 bases). Germline CDR1 and CDR2: SSHAT and FNYEAQ (reference sequence). Trimming shortened V by 2 bases and J by 3 bases, and 19 bases separated the two germline ends. CDR3 length: 18 residues. The CDR3 DNA reads as TGTGCCAGCAGCTTATTGTCAGGGGTAAGAAGGGACACCGGGGAGCTGTTTTTT. As protein: CASSLLSGVRRDTGELFF.

A single count supports this clone. The chain is built from TRBV7-8 and TRBJ2-1, with TRBD1 matching 11 bases. Germline-derived CDR1 and CDR2 are SGHVS and FQNEAQ. This CDR3 spans 15 amino acids. Trimming cost V 3 bases and J 10 bases; bases outside gene matches: 8. This CDR3 is CASSFGTGGSGEQFF. The DNA for the CDR3 is TGTGCCAGCAGCTTCGGGACAGGGGGTTCCGGGGAGCAGTTCTTC. Full variable domain (missing parts from reference TRBV7-8 and TRBJ2-1): GAGVSQSPRYKVAKRGQDVALRCDPISGHVSLFWYQQALGQGPEFLTYFQNEAQLDKSGLPSDRFFAERPEGSVSTLKIQRTQQEDSAVYLCASSFGTGGSGEQFFGPGTRLTVL.

The V and J genes are TRBV11-2 and TRBJ1-1, with TRBD1 identical over 7 bases. Germline-derived CDR1 and CDR2 are SGHAT and FQNNGV. V shed 9 bases, J shed 0 bases, and the junction held 4 bases outside the gene matches. This CDR3 comprises 13 residues. The CDR3 sequence: CASRDRLNTEAFF. In nucleotides, the CDR3 is TGTGCCAGTAGGGACAGATTGAACACTGAAGCTTTCTTT.

The genes are TRBV18 and TRBJ2-2; 13 nucleotides match TRBD2. J lost 6 bases, V lost 3 bases, and 7 bases had no gene match. The CDR3 loop spans 17 amino acids. CDR1 KGHSH and CDR2 LQKENI come from the germline V gene. CDR3 loop: CASSPETSGGYAGELFF. CDR3 nucleotide sequence: TGTGCCAGCTCACCGGAGACTAGCGGGGGGTACGCCGGGGAGCTGTTTTTT.

V and J are TRBV7-2 and TRBJ1-6; 9 nucleotides line up with TRBD1. The CDR3 covers 14 residues. The germline V gene encodes CDR1 SGHTA and CDR2 FQGNSA. The junction had 5 bases not matched to a gene; V was cut back by 6 bases and J by 8 bases. CDR3 nucleotides: TGTGCCAGCAGATCCGGACAGGGGTATTCACCCCTCCACTTT. Its translation: CASRSGQGYSPLHF.

This chain joins TRBV29-1 and TRBJ1-2; D unclear. The CDR3 loop spans 10 amino acids. V was cut by 5 bases and J by 5 bases, with 6 bases left in between. Germline lookup yields CDR1 SQVTM and CDR2 ANQGSEA. The CDR3 protein is CSVLLYGYTF. The DNA for the CDR3 is TGCAGCGTTTTATTATATGGCTACACCTTC.

V and J are TRBV19 and TRBJ2-5; D might be TRBD2 (6 bases). In germline, CDR1 is LNHDA, CDR2 SQIVND (reference sequence). The germline V and J ends were trimmed by 1 base and 7 bases, with 10 bases remaining between them. CDR3 length: 13 amino acids. CDR3 coding DNA: TGTGCCAGTAGTATAGCAGTTAGCGGGACCCAGTACTTC. It encodes CASSIAVSGTQYF.

J is TRBJ2-2 and V is TRBV27; 7 bases align to TRBD1. Germline CDR1 MNHEY, CDR2 SMNVEV (reference sequence). CDR3 length: 17 residues. V lost 1 base, J lost 3 bases, and 8 bases stayed unmatched. This CDR3 reads CASSLFDRDGDTGELFF. DNA for the CDR3: TGTGCCAGCAGTTTATTCGACAGGGATGGGGACACCGGGGAGCTGTTTTTT.

This chain links TRBV19 with TRBJ1-1, with D unresolved. CDR1 is LNHDA and CDR2 is SQIVND in the germline V gene (reference sequence). V was pared by 3 bases and J by 5 bases, with 16 bases between. CDR3 length: 15 amino acids. In DNA form, the CDR3 reads TGTGCCAGTAGTATTTCCCCGGGGTCAACGACTGAAGCTTTCTTT. Its translation is CASSISPGSTTEAFF.

V is TRBV10-3 and J is TRBJ2-7; no clear D gene. The CDR3 spans 11 residues. V gave up 6 bases and J gave up 7 bases, with 10 bases separating them. Germline V gene data show CDR1 as ENHRY and CDR2 as SYGVKD. This CDR3 is CAISTTGEQYF. The CDR3 region has the DNA TGTGCCATCAGCACGACGGGTGAGCAGTACTTC.

A word on this clone: Other DNA sequences from this sample encode an identical CDR3 as well. The chain is built from TRBV5-1 and TRBJ2-5; possible D gene TRBD1, 5 bases. Germline V CDR1 and CDR2: SGHRS, YFSETQ. Trimming took off 3 bases at V and 2 bases at J, with 8 bases between the two ends. The CDR3 runs to 13 residues. This CDR3 is CASSSQGQETQYF. CDR3 sequence (DNA): TGCGCCAGCAGCTCCCAGGGACAAGAGACCCAGTACTTC.

The chain links TRBV3-1 (or the pseudogene TRBV3-2) to TRBJ1-2; D gene unclear. Germline CDR1 is LGHDT and CDR2 is YNNKEL (reference sequence). The V end was cut by 4 bases, the J end by 3 bases, with 9 bases between. This CDR3 has 13 amino acids. The CDR3 coding sequence is TGTGCCAGCAGCCCTCCGGGTCACTATGGCTACACCTTC. Protein: CASSPPGHYGYTF.

The chain combines TRBV6-9 with TRBJ1-2; TRBD1 is a possible D gene (6 bases). This CDR3 has 14 amino acids. The V end was cut by 3 bases, the J end by 6 bases, with 14 bases between. CDR1 is MNHGY, CDR2 SVAAGI, per germline. Written as DNA, the CDR3 is TGTGCCAGCAGTTACGGCCAGGGGTTAGATGGCTACACCTTC. Amino acid sequence: CASSYGQGLDGYTF.

This chain joins TRBV28 and TRBJ2-5, with TRBD1 identical over 10 bases. The ends lost 6 bases at V and 3 bases at J; junction bases unmatched: 4. This CDR3 comprises 14 residues. Germline V gene data show CDR1 as MDHEN and CDR2 as SYDVKM. CDR3 DNA: TGTGCCAGCAGGGAGACAGGGGGCGAAGAGACCCAGTACTTC. As protein: CASRETGGEETQYF.

The V and J genes are TRBV28 and TRBJ1-1, with 11 bases lining up with TRBD1. The CDR3 is made up of 15 amino acids. V dropped 4 bases and J dropped 6; count of bases not matched to a gene: 7. Per the germline V gene, CDR1 is MDHEN and CDR2 is SYDVKM. This chain's CDR3 is CASSSPRTGGPEAFF. The CDR3, as DNA: TGTGCCAGCAGTTCCCCTCGGACAGGGGGCCCTGAAGCTTTCTTT.

The rearrangement uses TRBV28 and TRBJ2-7; possible D gene TRBD1, 6 bases. V lost 6 bases to trimming and J lost 5 bases, with 11 bases between them. This CDR3 comprises 12 residues. From germline, CDR1 is MDHEN and CDR2 SYDVKM. This CDR3 reads CASRQGRNEQYF. CDR3 coding DNA: TGTGCCAGCAGACAGGGAAGAAACGAGCAGTACTTC.

The CDR3 loop is CATHREKVGQGRDSNQPQHF. In DNA form, the CDR3 reads TGCGCCACCCACAGAGAAAAAGTGGGACAGGGGAGAGATAGCAATCAGCCCCAGCATTTT. The chain joins TRBV5-1 to TRBJ1-5; TRBD1 agrees at 10 bases. Trimming at V came to 9 bases and at J to 0 bases, leaving 21 bases not matched to a gene. CDR3 length: 20 residues. Germline V gene sequence: CDR1 SGHRS, CDR2 YFSETQ.

The rearrangement joins TRBV15 to TRBJ2-7; maybe TRBD2 (5 bases). The CDR3 totals 13 residues. Per the germline V gene, CDR1 is LNHNV and CDR2 is YYDKDF (reference sequence). The germline V and J ends were trimmed by 1 base and 3 bases, with 7 bases remaining between them. The CDR3 nucleotides are TGTGCCACCAGCAGAGTCCGGGACTACGAGCAGTACTTC. Amino acid sequence: CATSRVRDYEQYF.

This chain connects TRBV19 to TRBJ1-5, with D possibly TRBD1 on 6 matching bases. The CDR3 is 15 residues long. Trimming cost V 3 bases and J 7 bases, with 16 bases left between them. The germline CDR1 and CDR2 sequences are LNHDA and SQIVND (reference sequence). The CDR3 region has the DNA TGTGCCAGTAGTATTCAGGGGAGCGAGGGCCAGCCCCAGCATTTT. Amino acids: CASSIQGSEGQPQHF.

As DNA, the CDR3 is TGTGCCAGCAGCTTCGCAGGGGGCCAGGACACCTTC. This translates into CASSFAGGQDTF. The chain combines TRBV5-6 with TRBJ1-2, with TRBD1 matching 8 bases. CDR1 and CDR2 (germline): SGHDT, YYEEEE. CDR3 size: 12 residues. V lost 2 bases and J lost 12; bases outside the gene matches: 6.

V is TRBV28 and J is TRBJ2-3; no firm D call. The CDR3 is made up of 14 amino acids. V lost 3 bases, J lost 2 bases, and 9 bases lay in between. CDR1 is MDHEN and CDR2 is SYDVKM in the germline V gene. The DNA of the CDR3 is TGTGCCAGCAGTTTCAGGCAGGTCACAGATACGCAGTATTTT. Translating gives CASSFRQVTDTQYF.

The V call is TRBV7-6, the J call TRBJ2-2, with D possibly TRBD1 on 7 matching bases. This CDR3 comprises 14 residues. The germline V gene has CDR1 SGHVS and CDR2 FNYEAQ. V was shortened by 6 bases and J by 7 bases, with 15 bases between the two germline ends. The CDR3 region is CASRDRRRGGELFF. The CDR3 coding sequence is TGTGCCAGCAGGGACAGGCGGCGGGGCGGGGAGCTGTTTTTT.

The chain combines TRBV4-2 with TRBJ2-3; 9 bases match TRBD2. This CDR3 comprises 16 residues. After removal of 0 bases from V and 4 bases from J, the junction contained 5 bases not matched to a gene. The germline CDR1 and CDR2 sequences are LGHNA and YNFKEQ. Written as DNA, the CDR3 is TGTGCCAGCAGCCAAGAATCTCGCGGGGGGGCAGATACGCAGTATTTT. As protein: CASSQESRGGADTQYF.